These 5 T cell receptor beta chains were sequenced from one sample in a study of cytomegalovirus exposure and HLA in healthy donors. The protocol was immunoSEQ multiplex PCR, while the TCRdb copy is restricted to in-frame clones and leaves out a portion. The table lists roughly 350,000 clones, 86% of them singletons, with over 0.8% in the top ten. The source material was PBMCs. These receptors were obtained from a woman aged 18-35 years in good health and CMV-seronegative.

The chain joins TRBV29-1 to TRBJ2-5; tentative D call: TRBD1 (6 bases). The CDR3 contains 12 residues. V was clipped by 6 bases and J by 4 bases, with 12 bases between them. Germline loops: CDR1 SQVTM, CDR2 ANQGSEA. CDR3 protein: CSVQGIGETQYF. CDR3 sequence (DNA): TGCAGCGTGCAGGGGATCGGAGAGACCCAGTACTTC.

The CDR3 DNA sequence: TGTGCCAGCAGCGGGGCGGGAGCTGGCACCGGGGAGCTGTTTTTT. It encodes CASSGAGAGTGELFF. This chain connects TRBV2 to TRBJ2-2, with TRBD2 matching 7 bases. With V trimmed by 6 bases and J by 4 bases, 8 bases remained unmatched. CDR1 and CDR2 from the germline V gene are SNHLY and FYNNEI. This CDR3 is built from 15 residues.

This sequence joins TRBV4-1 and TRBJ1-2; 9 nucleotides line up with TRBD1. The CDR3 runs 14 residues. With V trimmed by 7 bases and J by 6 bases, 9 bases remained unmatched. Germline V gene sequence: CDR1 MGHRA, CDR2 YSYEKL. The CDR3 DNA reads as TGCGCCAGCACAAAACAGGGGGCGGCGGATGGCTACACCTTC. The encoded protein is CASTKQGAADGYTF.

A note on this clone: Other nucleotide sequences in the sample specify the same CDR3. This chain uses TRBV27 with TRBJ1-2; 7 bases are a match to TRBD1. Germline assignment: CDR1 MNHEY and CDR2 SMNVEV (reference sequence). The CDR3 covers 14 residues. The trim removed 4 bases at V and 0 bases at J, leaving 2 bases unmatched. The CDR3 nucleotides read TGTGCCAGCAGTTACAGGGGAGCTAACTATGGCTACACCTTC. Amino acid sequence: CASSYRGANYGYTF.

J is TRBJ1-5 and V is TRBV28, with D perhaps matching TRBD1 (6 bases). The CDR3 consists of 12 residues. Germline V gene sequence: CDR1 MDHEN, CDR2 SYDVKM. V lost 6 bases to trimming and J lost 6 bases, with 9 bases between them. The CDR3 DNA follows: TGTGCCAGCAGCCAAGGGGGTCAGCCCCAGCATTTT. This encodes CASSQGGQPQHF.